The sequence of this T cell receptor (beta chain) was determined in a study of blood T cell repertoires in COVID-19. The assay was immunoSEQ multiplex PCR, and TCRdb's table has in-frame clones only and misses some. This table has about 64,000 clones, roughly 85% appearing once. Germline CDR1 MNHNS, CDR2 SASEGT. Trimming stripped 2 bases from V and 0 bases from J, with 8 bases between. The CDR3 has 15 residues. The source of this sequence is a man aged 35-49 years with acute or convalescent COVID-19. This rearrangement joins TRBV6-1 to TRBJ2-1; no reliable D call. The sample taken for sequencing was peripheral blood. CDR3 DNA sequence: TGTGCCAGCAGTGAATCCGCGAGCTCCTACAATGAGCAGTTCTTC. Translating it yields CASSESASSYNEQFF.